The 10 T cell receptor beta chains in this list originate from one sample, sequenced in a study of identical twins. TCRdb reprocessed the 5' RACE reads via MiXCR and lists one record per CDR3 protein. The sample consists of around 480,000 distinct CDR3 sequences, 12% to 15% of them appearing once. In addition, the sample was reused for a study of yellow fever vaccine responses in identical twins.

What was sequenced was CD4+ T cells sorted from blood. The receptors were gathered from a woman under 30 in good health.

The chain is built from TRBV9 and TRBJ2-5; D might be TRBD1 (7 bases). The germline gives CDR1 SGDLS, CDR2 YYNGEE. CDR3 size: 13 residues. Trimming took off 6 bases at V and 5 bases at J, with 14 bases between the two ends. The CDR3 spells CASTPGGTETQYF. The CDR3 region has the DNA TGTGCCAGCACCCCAGGGGGGACGGAGACCCAGTACTTC. The whole variable domain, remainder taken from reference TRBV9 and TRBJ2-5, is DSGVTQTPKHLITATGQRVTLRCSPRSGDLSVYWYQQSLDQGLQFLIQYYNGEERAKGNILERFSAQQFPDLHSELNLSSLELGDSALYFCASTPGGTETQYFGPGTRLLVL.

This clonotype showed up just once. The junction departs from the called germline gene at one end, perhaps through a read error. This chain uses TRBV27 with TRBJ2-5; D is unclear. Looked up from germline, CDR1 is MNHEY and CDR2 is SMNVEV (reference sequence). The CDR3 length is 11 residues. The CDR3 spells CASSDQEIQYF. CDR3 coding DNA: TGTGCCAGCAGTGATCAAGAGATCCAGTACTTC.

Only a few counts were recorded for this clonotype. CDR3 nucleotide sequence: TGCAGTGGAATAAAAGATAGCAATCAGCCCCAGCATTTT. Translated, it gives CSGIKDSNQPQHF. The rearrangement uses TRBV20-1 and TRBJ1-5; no reliable D call. Germline values: CDR1 DFQATT, CDR2 SNEGSKA (reference sequence). This CDR3 region has 13 residues. V shed 7 bases and J shed 0 bases, with 10 bases lying between them.

The chain has TRBV28 and TRBJ2-5, with 7 nucleotides matching TRBD1. The CDR3 has 15 amino acids. Losses at the gene ends were 5 bases for V and 3 bases for J; bases not matched to a gene: 9. In germline, CDR1 is MDHEN, CDR2 SYDVKM. DNA of the CDR3: TGTGCCAGCAGTGGGACCGGGACAGCCGAAGAGACCCAGTACTTC. Protein: CASSGTGTAEETQYF.

The chain employs TRBV6-2 or TRBV6-3 and TRBJ2-7; TRBD1 agrees at 9 bases. The germline V gene has CDR1 MNHEY and CDR2 SVGEGT. V was clipped by 6 bases and J by 6 bases; unmatched bases: 3. This CDR3 is built from 12 residues. The CDR3 sequence is CASRRDRVEQYF. In DNA, the CDR3 is TGTGCCAGCAGGAGGGACAGGGTCGAGCAGTACTTC.

This clonotype came up a few times. The chain is built from TRBV6-6 and TRBJ2-7; D is unclear. Germline V gene data show CDR1 as MNHNY and CDR2 as SVGAGI (reference sequence). CDR3 size: 12 residues. V was trimmed by 7 bases and J by 2 bases, leaving 9 bases between them. CDR3 nucleotide sequence: TGTGCCAGCACCGGATCGGCCTACGAGCAGTACTTC. This encodes CASTGSAYEQYF.

This clonotype came up many times. Here the CDR3 reads CASSFGGTGELFF. The CDR3, as DNA: TGTGCCAGCAGCTTCGGGGGTACCGGGGAGCTGTTTTTT. The gene calls are TRBV11-2 and TRBJ2-2; TRBD2 is a possible D gene (6 bases). This CDR3 spans 13 amino acids. CDR1 and CDR2 from the germline V gene are SGHAT and FQNNGV. Between the trimmed V and J ends, which lost 3 bases and 5 bases, there was a span of 7 bases.

V and J are TRBV6-2 or TRBV6-3 and TRBJ2-7, with 8 nucleotides matching TRBD1. CDR1 and CDR2 from the germline V gene are MNHEY and SVGEGT. This CDR3 region has 13 residues. V was clipped by 5 bases and J by 8 bases; unmatched bases: 8. The CDR3 here is CASSRTGPVKQYF. In nucleotides, the CDR3 is TGTGCCAGCAGTCGGACAGGGCCAGTAAAGCAGTACTTC.

This clonotype has only a few counts. The V gene is TRBV7-6, the J gene TRBJ1-1; D gene uncertain. The CDR3 consists of 9 residues. The germline V gene has CDR1 SGHVS and CDR2 FNYEAQ. Trimming removed 6 bases from V and 8 bases from J, with 4 bases in between. The CDR3 region has the DNA TGTGCCAGCAGTCCAGAAGCTTTCTTT. It is translated as CASSPEAFF.

This clonotype was seen repeatedly, ten times or more. This sequence joins TRBV7-9 and TRBJ1-5; 9 bases are shared with TRBD1. J was trimmed by 4 bases and V by 5 bases; bases with no gene match: 3. The CDR3 runs 14 residues. Germline V gives CDR1 SEHNR, CDR2 FQNEAQ (reference sequence). CDR3 in amino acids: CASSIGQGNQPQHF. The CDR3 nucleotides are TGTGCCAGCAGCATCGGACAGGGGAATCAGCCCCAGCATTTT. Full variable domain (remainder filled in from reference TRBV7-9 and TRBJ1-5): DTGVSQNPRHKITKRGQNVTFRCDPISEHNRLYWYRQTLGQGPEFLTYFQNEAQLEKSRLLSDRFSAERPKGSFSTLEIQRTEQGDSAMYLCASSIGQGNQPQHFGDGTRLSIL.